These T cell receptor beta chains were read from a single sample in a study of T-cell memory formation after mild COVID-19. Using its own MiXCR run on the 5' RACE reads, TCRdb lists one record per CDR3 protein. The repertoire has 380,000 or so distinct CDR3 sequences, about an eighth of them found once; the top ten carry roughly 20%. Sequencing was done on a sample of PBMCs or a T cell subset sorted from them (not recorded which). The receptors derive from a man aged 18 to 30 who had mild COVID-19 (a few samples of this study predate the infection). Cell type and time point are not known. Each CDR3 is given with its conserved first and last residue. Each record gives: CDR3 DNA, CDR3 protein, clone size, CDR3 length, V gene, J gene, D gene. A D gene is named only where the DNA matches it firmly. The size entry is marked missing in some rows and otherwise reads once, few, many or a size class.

CDR3nt: TGTGCCAGCAGGGGATTACAGGGCCAAAGAGCCAAAAACATTCAGTACTTC
CDR3aa: CASRGLQGQRAKNIQYF
abundance: -
len: 17
v_gene: TRBV6-6
j_gene: TRBJ2-4
d_gene: -

CDR3nt: TGTGCCACCAGTGATGTTGGGGGGGCCAAAAACATTCAGTACTTC
CDR3aa: CATSDVGGAKNIQYF
abundance: -
len: 15
v_gene: TRBV24-1
j_gene: TRBJ2-4
d_gene: -

CDR3nt: TGCGCCAGCAGCCAAGATATAAAGTCCAGGGGGACCCAGTACTTC
CDR3aa: CASSQDIKSRGTQYF
abundance: few
len: 15
v_gene: TRBV4-3
j_gene: TRBJ2-5
d_gene: -

CDR3nt: TGTGCCAGCAGCTTTCAAGCGGGGATCACAGATACGCAGTATTTT
CDR3aa: CASSFQAGITDTQYF
abundance: few
len: 15
v_gene: TRBV7-2
j_gene: TRBJ2-3
d_gene: TRBD2

CDR3nt: TGTGCCAGCAGCCAAGCCCTCCTAGCGGGGGGGCGCACCGGGGAGCTGTTTTTT
CDR3aa: CASSQALLAGGRTGELFF
abundance: -
len: 18
v_gene: TRBV3-1
j_gene: TRBJ2-2
d_gene: TRBD2

CDR3nt: TGTGCCAGCAGCTGGCAGGGCTCCTATAATTCACCCCTCCACTTT
CDR3aa: CASSWQGSYNSPLHF
abundance: few
len: 15
v_gene: TRBV7-2
j_gene: TRBJ1-6
d_gene: -

CDR3nt: TGTGCCACCAGTGATGGGAGCGGGGGGGGGAATGAGCAGTTCTTC
CDR3aa: CATSDGSGGGNEQFF
abundance: -
len: 15
v_gene: TRBV24-1
j_gene: TRBJ2-1
d_gene: TRBD2

CDR3nt: TGCAGTGCTAGCGGGGCGGGCCCCTACAATGAGCAGTTCTTC
CDR3aa: CSASGAGPYNEQFF
abundance: -
len: 14
v_gene: TRBV20-1
j_gene: TRBJ2-1
d_gene: -

CDR3nt: TGTGCCAGCAGTTGGGGACAGGGGAACACTGAAGCTTTCTTT
CDR3aa: CASSWGQGNTEAFF
abundance: -
len: 14
v_gene: TRBV6-5
j_gene: TRBJ1-1
d_gene: TRBD1

CDR3nt: TGTGCCTCCACCAGTGGGACGGGGGCCCGCACAGATACGCAGTATTTT
CDR3aa: CASTSGTGARTDTQYF
abundance: few
len: 16
v_gene: TRBV5-4
j_gene: TRBJ2-3
d_gene: -

CDR3nt: TGTGCCAGCAGACTGGCAGACAGGGTGGAGACCCAGTACTTC
CDR3aa: CASRLADRVETQYF
abundance: -
len: 14
v_gene: TRBV7-9
j_gene: TRBJ2-5
d_gene: TRBD1

CDR3nt: TGTGCCAGCAGCGACCGGGACGGCTCTGGGGCCAACGTCCTGACTTTC
CDR3aa: CASSDRDGSGANVLTF
abundance: -
len: 16
v_gene: TRBV4-2
j_gene: TRBJ2-6
d_gene: -

CDR3nt: TGTGCCACCAGTGCAGCTAGCGGGGCCAATGAGCAGTTCTTC
CDR3aa: CATSAASGANEQFF
abundance: -
len: 14
v_gene: TRBV24-1
j_gene: TRBJ2-1
d_gene: TRBD2

CDR3nt: TGTGCCAGCAGCCAGGGACAGGGCCCCAGCTCCTACGAGCAGTACTTC
CDR3aa: CASSQGQGPSSYEQYF
abundance: few
len: 16
v_gene: TRBV4-2
j_gene: TRBJ2-7
d_gene: TRBD1

CDR3nt: TGTGCCAGCAGCCCAGGACTAGCGGGGGGCACCGGGGAGCTGTTTTTT
CDR3aa: CASSPGLAGGTGELFF
abundance: few
len: 16
v_gene: TRBV7-8
j_gene: TRBJ2-2
d_gene: TRBD2

CDR3nt: TGTGCCAGCAGCAGAGGGGGACAGGGCCAAGAGACCCAGTACTTC
CDR3aa: CASSRGGQGQETQYF
abundance: few
len: 15
v_gene: TRBV21-1
j_gene: TRBJ2-5
d_gene: -

CDR3nt: TGTGCCAGCAGCTTGAGACGGGACGGATTCTATGGCTACACCTTC
CDR3aa: CASSLRRDGFYGYTF
abundance: -
len: 15
v_gene: TRBV5-5
j_gene: TRBJ1-2
d_gene: -

CDR3nt: TGCAGTGCTAGAGACCTAGAATTGGGGACCCAGTACTTC
CDR3aa: CSARDLELGTQYF
abundance: -
len: 13
v_gene: TRBV20-1
j_gene: TRBJ2-5
d_gene: -

CDR3nt: TGTGCCAGCAGCTTAGGCGCCGGGAGCTTTCGTCGGACCCAGTACTTC
CDR3aa: CASSLGAGSFRRTQYF
abundance: -
len: 16
v_gene: TRBV13
j_gene: TRBJ2-5
d_gene: -

CDR3nt: TGCGCCAGCAGCTTGGGTTGGGATTCGAATGAGCAGTTCTTC
CDR3aa: CASSLGWDSNEQFF
abundance: few
len: 14
v_gene: TRBV5-1
j_gene: TRBJ2-1
d_gene: -

CDR3nt: TGTGCCATCAGTGTAGCGGGGCGCACAGATACGCAGTATTTT
CDR3aa: CAISVAGRTDTQYF
abundance: many
len: 14
v_gene: TRBV10-3
j_gene: TRBJ2-3
d_gene: TRBD2

CDR3nt: TGTGCCAGCAGCTTAGGGGCCGGGGAGCTGTTTTTT
CDR3aa: CASSLGAGELFF
abundance: many
len: 12
v_gene: TRBV11-2
j_gene: TRBJ2-2
d_gene: -

CDR3nt: TGTGCCAGCAGTGACTCAGCGGGGGCGTCGCATGAGCAGTTCTTC
CDR3aa: CASSDSAGASHEQFF
abundance: -
len: 15
v_gene: TRBV6-4
j_gene: TRBJ2-1
d_gene: TRBD2

CDR3nt: TGTGCCAGCAGCAATCCTAACTATGGCTACACCTTC
CDR3aa: CASSNPNYGYTF
abundance: -
len: 12
v_gene: TRBV7-2
j_gene: TRBJ1-2
d_gene: -

CDR3nt: TGCGCCAGCAGCTGGACCGGGACAGGGGTTAACAATGAGCAGTTCTTC
CDR3aa: CASSWTGTGVNNEQFF
abundance: -
len: 16
v_gene: TRBV5-1
j_gene: TRBJ2-1
d_gene: TRBD1

CDR3nt: TGCAGCGCGTCGGGACAGGGGGCCTATGGCTACACCTTC
CDR3aa: CSASGQGAYGYTF
abundance: few
len: 13
v_gene: TRBV29-1
j_gene: TRBJ1-2
d_gene: TRBD1

CDR3nt: TGTGCCAGCAGCACGCGGACGGCTAGCTCCTACGAGCAGTACTTC
CDR3aa: CASSTRTASSYEQYF
abundance: -
len: 15
v_gene: TRBV7-9
j_gene: TRBJ2-7
d_gene: -

CDR3nt: TGTGCCAGCAGGGAAACTACCGGGACAGGGCACTTC
CDR3aa: CASRETTGTGHF
abundance: -
len: 12
v_gene: TRBV6-1
j_gene: TRBJ2-4
d_gene: TRBD1

CDR3nt: TGTGCCAGCAGCTTAATCGGGGGGACTGAAGCTTTCTTT
CDR3aa: CASSLIGGTEAFF
abundance: few
len: 13
v_gene: TRBV7-2
j_gene: TRBJ1-1
d_gene: -

CDR3nt: TGCGCCAGCAGCCAGCAAACCGACTACTGGGATTCGAACACTGAAGCTTTCTTT
CDR3aa: CASSQQTDYWDSNTEAFF
abundance: -
len: 18
v_gene: TRBV4-3
j_gene: TRBJ1-1
d_gene: -

CDR3nt: TGCAGCGTTGAAGATCGGGGTAGCGGGGGGGGGACCCAGTACTTC
CDR3aa: CSVEDRGSGGGTQYF
abundance: -
len: 15
v_gene: TRBV29-1
j_gene: TRBJ2-5
d_gene: TRBD2

CDR3nt: TGCGCCAGCAGCCAAGAGTCAATGGGACAGGGGAGGGCCAAAAACATTCAGTACTTC
CDR3aa: CASSQESMGQGRAKNIQYF
abundance: -
len: 19
v_gene: TRBV4-3
j_gene: TRBJ2-4
d_gene: TRBD1

CDR3nt: TGTGCCAGCAGCTCCCGAGGTGGGGCAGCCGGGGAGCTGTTTTTT
CDR3aa: CASSSRGGAAGELFF
abundance: many
len: 15
v_gene: TRBV9
j_gene: TRBJ2-2
d_gene: -

CDR3nt: TGTGCCAGCAGCCTGGGACTAGCGGGGGGCTACCCCTACGAGCAGTACTTC
CDR3aa: CASSLGLAGGYPYEQYF
abundance: -
len: 17
v_gene: TRBV7-8
j_gene: TRBJ2-7
d_gene: TRBD2

CDR3nt: TGTGCCAGCTCACTCCTCCCCACCGGGACAGGAATGCTTTCGGGCTACACCTTC
CDR3aa: CASSLLPTGTGMLSGYTF
abundance: -
len: 18
v_gene: TRBV18
j_gene: TRBJ1-2
d_gene: TRBD1

CDR3nt: TGTGCCAGCAGTTTTCTGGGACAGGGGGACACTGAAGCTTTCTTT
CDR3aa: CASSFLGQGDTEAFF
abundance: many
len: 15
v_gene: TRBV5-5
j_gene: TRBJ1-1
d_gene: TRBD1

CDR3nt: TGTGCCAGCAGCTTATGGAGGGGGCGAAGTAAAGCTGAAGCTTTCTTT
CDR3aa: CASSLWRGRSKAEAFF
abundance: -
len: 16
v_gene: TRBV11-2
j_gene: TRBJ1-1
d_gene: TRBD1

CDR3nt: TGTGCCACCAGTGATCCGAGGGGGGATGGAGAGACCCAGTACTTC
CDR3aa: CATSDPRGDGETQYF
abundance: few
len: 15
v_gene: TRBV24-1
j_gene: TRBJ2-5
d_gene: -

CDR3nt: TGTGCCAGCCCTGGGTTTAATGAAAAACTGTTTTTT
CDR3aa: CASPGFNEKLFF
abundance: few
len: 12
v_gene: TRBV5-8
j_gene: TRBJ1-4
d_gene: -

CDR3nt: TGTGCCAGCAGGGGCCGGGACTACGAGCAGTACTTC
CDR3aa: CASRGRDYEQYF
abundance: few
len: 12
v_gene: TRBV2
j_gene: TRBJ2-7
d_gene: -

CDR3nt: TGTGCCAGTAGCGCTAGCGGGGAAGAGACCCAGTACTTC
CDR3aa: CASSASGEETQYF
abundance: -
len: 13
v_gene: TRBV19
j_gene: TRBJ2-5
d_gene: TRBD2

CDR3nt: TGCGCCAGCAGCCTTATGGACAGGGATAGCACAGATACGCAGTATTTT
CDR3aa: CASSLMDRDSTDTQYF
abundance: few
len: 16
v_gene: TRBV4-1
j_gene: TRBJ2-3
d_gene: TRBD1

CDR3nt: TGTGCCAGCAGTATCGGACAGGGGGGGACTGAAGCTTTCTTT
CDR3aa: CASSIGQGGTEAFF
abundance: few
len: 14
v_gene: TRBV6-5
j_gene: TRBJ1-1
d_gene: TRBD1

CDR3nt: TGTGCCAGCAGCGTAGTCCGGGACGGGCCTAACACCGGGGAGCTGTTTTTT
CDR3aa: CASSVVRDGPNTGELFF
abundance: few
len: 17
v_gene: TRBV9
j_gene: TRBJ2-2
d_gene: -

CDR3nt: TGTGCCAGCAGCGGAGGTAGACTAGTCCGTGAGACCCAGTACTTC
CDR3aa: CASSGGRLVRETQYF
abundance: few
len: 15
v_gene: TRBV7-8
j_gene: TRBJ2-5
d_gene: -

CDR3nt: TGCAGTGCCCGGACTAGGGGAGATACGCAGTATTTT
CDR3aa: CSARTRGDTQYF
abundance: few
len: 12
v_gene: TRBV20-1
j_gene: TRBJ2-3
d_gene: TRBD2

CDR3nt: TGTGCCAGCAGTTTCGGGACAGGGGGTTCGGAGACCCAGTACTTC
CDR3aa: CASSFGTGGSETQYF
abundance: -
len: 15
v_gene: TRBV6-5
j_gene: TRBJ2-5
d_gene: TRBD1

CDR3nt: TGTGCCATCAGTGAGGACGGCGCGCCAGGTCTCCGGTATTTT
CDR3aa: CAISEDGAPGLRYF
abundance: -
len: 14
v_gene: TRBV10-3
j_gene: TRBJ2-3
d_gene: -

CDR3nt: TGCAGTGCAGTGGATGGGGGAGGGCTAGAGACCCAGTACTTC
CDR3aa: CSAVDGGGLETQYF
abundance: many
len: 14
v_gene: TRBV20-1
j_gene: TRBJ2-5
d_gene: TRBD2